The TCR beta chain under discussion was sequenced for a study of blood T cells in healthy people across ages. Whole-study results and caveats: In long-lived donors, naive CD4+ cell counts and diversity exceeded those of aged donors.

In this sample, this clonotype turned up a few times. Its antigen is currently unknown. The CDR3 has 16 amino acids. Trimming removed 0 bases from V and 1 base from J, with 11 bases in between. Germline values: CDR1 MNHNS, CDR2 SASEGT. Through a sample-barcoded 5' primer and a J-beta primer mix, a second PCR was run for 7 to 11 cycles. TCRdb called the 5' RACE reads again in MiXCR, with one record for every CDR3 protein. The sample holds over 450,000 distinct CDR3 sequences, around 24% seen once. These same data were also listed under a study on T cells of mothers and their children.

Sample: blood. This receptor was taken from a boy under 18 in good health. V usage is TRBV6-1 and J usage is TRBJ2-3; tentatively, D is TRBD1 (5 bases). The CDR3 loop reads CASSEAGRVGTDTQYF. As DNA, the CDR3 is TGTGCCAGCAGTGAAGCAGGCAGGGTAGGCACAGATACGCAGTATTTT.